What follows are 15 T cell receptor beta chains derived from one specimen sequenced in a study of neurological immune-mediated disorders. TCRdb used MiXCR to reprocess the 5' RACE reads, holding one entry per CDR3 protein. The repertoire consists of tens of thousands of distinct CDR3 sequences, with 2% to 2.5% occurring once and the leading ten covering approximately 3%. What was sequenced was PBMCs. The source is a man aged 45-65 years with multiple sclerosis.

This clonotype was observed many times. DNA for the CDR3: TGTGCCAGCAGCCCCTCCCAGGTCTCCTACGAGCAGTACTTC. Protein sequence: CASSPSQVSYEQYF. The gene calls are TRBV7-2 and TRBJ2-7; no clear D. The V gene's germline CDR1 is SGHTA and CDR2 FQGNSA. The CDR3 spans 14 residues. The V gene lost 5 bases and the J gene lost 0 bases, with 11 bases spanning the gap.

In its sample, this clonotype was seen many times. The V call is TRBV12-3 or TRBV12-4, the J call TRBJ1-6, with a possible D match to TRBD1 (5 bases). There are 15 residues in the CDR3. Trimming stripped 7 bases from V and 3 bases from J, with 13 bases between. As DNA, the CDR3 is TGTGCCAGCACCTCGGGGGAGGGCTATAATTCACCCCTCCACTTT. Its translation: CASTSGEGYNSPLHF.

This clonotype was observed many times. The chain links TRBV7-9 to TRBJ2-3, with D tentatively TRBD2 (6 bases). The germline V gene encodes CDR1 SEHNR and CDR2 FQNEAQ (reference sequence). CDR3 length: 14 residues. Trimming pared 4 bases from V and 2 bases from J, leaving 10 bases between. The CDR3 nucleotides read TGTGCCAGCAGCTACAGCGGGTTCACAGATACGCAGTATTTT. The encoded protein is CASSYSGFTDTQYF.

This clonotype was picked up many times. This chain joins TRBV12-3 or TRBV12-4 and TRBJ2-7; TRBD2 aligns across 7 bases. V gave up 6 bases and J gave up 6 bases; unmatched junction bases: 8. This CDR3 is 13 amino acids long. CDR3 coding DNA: TGTGCCAGCAGCCAAATCGGCGGGGGCGAGCAGTACTTC. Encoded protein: CASSQIGGGEQYF.

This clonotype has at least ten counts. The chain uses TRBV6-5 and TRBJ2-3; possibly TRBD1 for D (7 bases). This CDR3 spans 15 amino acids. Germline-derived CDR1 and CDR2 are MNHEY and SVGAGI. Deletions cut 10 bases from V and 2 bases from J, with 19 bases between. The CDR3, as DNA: TGTGCCACCCGGAGGCGGGACAGTCTCACAGATACGCAGTATTTT. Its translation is CATRRRDSLTDTQYF.

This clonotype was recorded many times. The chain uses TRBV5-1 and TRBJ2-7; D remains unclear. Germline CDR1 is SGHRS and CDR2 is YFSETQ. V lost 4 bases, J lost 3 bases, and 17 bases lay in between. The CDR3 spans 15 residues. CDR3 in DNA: TGCGCCAGCAGCCGTACGGACGGCGGCGGCTACGAGCAGTACTTC. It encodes CASSRTDGGGYEQYF.

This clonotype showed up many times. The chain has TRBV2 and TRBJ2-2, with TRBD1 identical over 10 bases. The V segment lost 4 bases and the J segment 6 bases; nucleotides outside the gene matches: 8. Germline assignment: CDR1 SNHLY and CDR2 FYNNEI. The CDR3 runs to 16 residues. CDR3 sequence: CASSGMGTGVSGELFF. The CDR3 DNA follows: TGTGCCAGCAGTGGTATGGGGACAGGGGTCTCCGGGGAGCTGTTTTTT.

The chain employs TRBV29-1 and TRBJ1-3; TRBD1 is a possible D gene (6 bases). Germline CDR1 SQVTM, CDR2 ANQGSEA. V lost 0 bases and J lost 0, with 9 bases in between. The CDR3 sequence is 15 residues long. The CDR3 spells CSVEEDSFSGNTIYF. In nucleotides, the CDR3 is TGCAGCGTTGAAGAGGACAGCTTCTCTGGAAACACCATATATTTT.

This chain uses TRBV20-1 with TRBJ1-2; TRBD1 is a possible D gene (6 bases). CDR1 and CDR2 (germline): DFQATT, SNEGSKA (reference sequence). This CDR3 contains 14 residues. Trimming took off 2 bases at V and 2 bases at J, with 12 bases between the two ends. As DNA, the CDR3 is TGCAGTGCTAGATCCGACAGGACCAACTATGGCTACACCTTC. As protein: CSARSDRTNYGYTF.

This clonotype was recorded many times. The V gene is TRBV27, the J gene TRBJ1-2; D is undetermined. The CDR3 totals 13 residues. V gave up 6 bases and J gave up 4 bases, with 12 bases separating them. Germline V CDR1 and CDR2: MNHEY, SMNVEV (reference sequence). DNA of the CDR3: TGTGCCAGCAGCCGGGAGCACGGCTATGGCTACACCTTC. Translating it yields CASSREHGYGYTF.

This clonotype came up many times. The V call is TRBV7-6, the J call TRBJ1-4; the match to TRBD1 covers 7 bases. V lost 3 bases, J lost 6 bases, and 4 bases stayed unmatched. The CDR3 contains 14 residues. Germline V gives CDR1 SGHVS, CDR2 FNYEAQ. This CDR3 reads CASSLGQRYEKLFF. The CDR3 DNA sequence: TGTGCCAGCAGCTTGGGACAGCGTTATGAAAAACTGTTTTTT.

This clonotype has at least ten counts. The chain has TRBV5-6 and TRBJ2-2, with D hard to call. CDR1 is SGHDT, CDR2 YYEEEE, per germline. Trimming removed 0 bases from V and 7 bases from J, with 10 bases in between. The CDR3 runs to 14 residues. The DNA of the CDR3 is TGTGCCAGCAGCTTGGGAGCTGGTGTCGGGGAGCTGTTTTTT. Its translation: CASSLGAGVGELFF.

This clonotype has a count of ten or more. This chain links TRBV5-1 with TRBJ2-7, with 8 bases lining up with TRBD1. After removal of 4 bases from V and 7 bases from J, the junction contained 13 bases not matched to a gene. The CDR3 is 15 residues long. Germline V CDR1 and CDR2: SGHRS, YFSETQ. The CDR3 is CASSLRDRSIAEQYF. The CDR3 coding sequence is TGCGCCAGCAGCCTTAGGGACAGGTCGATAGCGGAGCAGTACTTC.

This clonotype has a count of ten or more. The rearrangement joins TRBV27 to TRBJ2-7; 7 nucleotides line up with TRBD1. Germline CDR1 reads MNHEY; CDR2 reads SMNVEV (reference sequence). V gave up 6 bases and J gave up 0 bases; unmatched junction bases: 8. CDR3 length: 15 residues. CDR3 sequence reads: CASRVQGPISYEQYF. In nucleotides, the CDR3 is TGTGCCAGCAGGGTACAGGGGCCGATCTCCTACGAGCAGTACTTC.

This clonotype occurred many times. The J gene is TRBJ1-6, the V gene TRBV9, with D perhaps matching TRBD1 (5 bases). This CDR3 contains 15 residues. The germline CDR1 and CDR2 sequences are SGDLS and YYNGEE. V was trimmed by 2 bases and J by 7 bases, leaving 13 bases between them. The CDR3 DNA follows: TGTGCCAGCAGCGTTGGGGGGGGAACGAATTCACCCCTCCACTTT. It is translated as CASSVGGGTNSPLHF.